This T cell receptor (beta chain) was documented in a study of OX40 agonist ivuxolimab in advanced cancers. The overall study: In this cohort, patients received ivuxolimab, an agonistic anti-OX40 (CD134) antibody. Study observations and caveats: Compared with CD4+, CD8+ T cells on average had more expanded clones.

Libraries were prepared by immunoSEQ multiplex PCR; TCRdb keeps only in-frame clonotypes and omits some of them. The table lists more than 65,000 clones, about 81% of them singletons. As regards this clone: Antigen specificity is unknown.

The ends lost 6 bases at V and 2 bases at J; junction bases unmatched: 7. The CDR3 length is 14 residues. Germline V gene sequence: CDR1 MNHEY, CDR2 SVGAGI. This clonotype was obtained from an adult with an advanced solid tumor such as melanoma, head and neck, liver or kidney cancer. This specimen consisted of CD4+ or CD8+ T cells sorted from blood, obtained in a trial of the OX40 agonist ivuxolimab. J is TRBJ2-7 and V is TRBV6-5; 7 nucleotides align to TRBD2. The CDR3 DNA is TGTGCCAGCAGCCGCGGGAGACCTACCTACGAGCAGTACTTC. It is translated as CASSRGRPTYEQYF.